These 9 T cell receptor beta chains share one sample of origin, sequenced in a study of memory CD4+ T cells and cytomegalovirus serostatus. Clones were sequenced by immunoSEQ multiplex PCR, and TCRdb holds only the in-frame ones, with some missing. Here the sample spans over 50,000 clones, 82% being singletons. Single viable CD3+CD4+CD8-CD45RO+ cells were sorted as the memory CD4+ T cells. Sequencing was carried out using memory CD4+ T cells from blood. The receptors come from an adult in good health and CMV-seronegative.

The gene calls are TRBV19 and TRBJ1-5; unclear D gene. Germline values: CDR1 LNHDA, CDR2 SQIVND (reference sequence). This CDR3 is 14 amino acids long. The V and J ends lost 5 bases and 0 bases respectively, with 8 bases between them. DNA for the CDR3: TGTGCCAGTAGTGGTCGAAATAGCAATCAGCCCCAGCATTTT. Translating it yields CASSGRNSNQPQHF.

The chain couples TRBV7-8 to TRBJ1-3; D not certain. V was pared by 4 bases and J by 3 bases, with 10 bases between. Germline assignment: CDR1 SGHVS and CDR2 FQNEAQ. CDR3 length: 14 amino acids. CDR3 in amino acids: CASSSRGVGNTIYF. The CDR3 DNA reads as TGTGCCAGCAGCTCCCGAGGAGTTGGAAACACCATATATTTT.

The V call is TRBV21-1, the J call TRBJ2-1; the D segment call TRBD2 is taken from the table without a DNA check. TRBV21-1 constitutes a pseudogene. This CDR3 is built from 16 residues. The CDR3 region has the DNA TGTGCCAGCAGCAAAGCCCCGGGGGGGCTGATCAATGAGCAGTTCTTC. Amino acids: CASSKAPGGLINEQFF.

The chain links TRBV7-3 to TRBJ1-2; 11 bases match TRBD1. This CDR3 is built from 16 residues. In germline, CDR1 is SGHTA, CDR2 FQGTGA. J gave up 1 base and V 3 bases, and 4 bases lay outside the gene matches. Here the CDR3 DNA reads TGTGCCAGCAGCTTGACAGGGACAGGGGGTAACTATGGCTACACCTTC. Encoded protein: CASSLTGTGGNYGYTF.

This clone turned up a few times. The chain has TRBV5-1 and TRBJ2-7; D is possibly TRBD1 (6 bases). The germline CDR1 and CDR2 sequences are SGHRS and YFSETQ. Trimming stripped 4 bases from V and 4 bases from J, with 15 bases between. The CDR3 is 14 residues long. In nucleotides, the CDR3 is TGCGCCAGCAGCCCAGGGACATACCTGTACGAGCAGTACTTC. Translation: CASSPGTYLYEQYF.

This chain links TRBV9 with TRBJ2-2, with D perhaps TRBD1 (5 bases). The V end was cut by 0 bases, the J end by 4 bases, with 7 bases between. The CDR3 runs 14 residues. CDR1 SGDLS and CDR2 YYNGEE come from the germline V gene. CDR3 nucleotide sequence: TGTGCCAGCAGCGTAGAAACAGGCACCGGGGAGCTGTTTTTT. It encodes CASSVETGTGELFF.

The chain carries TRBV5-4 and TRBJ1-5; unclear D gene. Germline assignment: CDR1 SGHNT and CDR2 YYREEE (reference sequence). The V end lost 4 bases, the J end lost 4 bases, and 15 bases lay between the germline ends. The CDR3 length is 15 residues. DNA of the CDR3: TGTGCCAGCAGCCAAGCATCCACAAATAATCAGCCCCAGCATTTT. This translates into CASSQASTNNQPQHF.

The chain recombines TRBV7-9 with TRBJ2-2; D is possibly TRBD1 or TRBD2 (6 bases each). Germline V gene data show CDR1 as SEHNR and CDR2 as FQNEAQ (reference sequence). Deletions cut 6 bases from V and 7 bases from J, with 18 bases between. This CDR3 has 15 residues. As DNA, the CDR3 is TGTGCCAGCAGTTCTCGGGGGCGCAGTCACGGGGAGCTGTTTTTT. It translates to CASSSRGRSHGELFF.

The V call is TRBV9, the J call TRBJ1-2; D is undetermined. This CDR3 is 16 amino acids long. Germline CDR1 reads SGDLS; CDR2 reads YYNGEE. V lost 0 bases, J lost 0 bases, and 12 bases lay in between. Here the CDR3 reads CASSVEIGAANYGYTF. As DNA, the CDR3 is TGTGCCAGCAGCGTAGAAATCGGCGCCGCTAACTATGGCTACACCTTC.